A single sample gave rise to the 8 T cell receptor beta chains below, sequenced in a study of cytomegalovirus exposure and HLA in healthy donors. 60 Vbeta and 13 Jbeta primers were used in PCR. Measured with immunoSEQ multiplex PCR; TCRdb has only the in-frame clones, and not every one. Of some 250,000 clones in the sample, over 80% were seen once. What was sequenced was PBMCs. The receptors here all came from a woman in her 40s in good health and CMV-seropositive.

The V gene is TRBV7-7, the J gene TRBJ1-3, with D perhaps TRBD1 (5 bases). In germline, CDR1 is SSHAT, CDR2 FNYEAQ (reference sequence). Trimming shortened V by 5 bases and J by 6 bases, and 14 bases separated the two germline ends. The CDR3 covers 14 residues. CDR3 in DNA: TGTGCCAGCAGCCCCTCAGGGCAAATAAACACCATATATTTT. This gives the protein CASSPSGQINTIYF.

The chain employs TRBV9 and TRBJ2-7, with 12 bases aligning to TRBD2. Germline V gives CDR1 SGDLS, CDR2 YYNGEE. Trimming removed 2 bases from V and 7 bases from J; junction bases left unmatched: 10. The CDR3 runs to 16 residues. This CDR3 is CASSVGLAGSYGEQYF. CDR3 DNA: TGTGCCAGCAGCGTGGGACTAGCGGGCTCCTACGGAGAGCAGTACTTC.

This rearrangement joins TRBV10-3 to TRBJ1-6; TRBD1 might be the D (5 bases). Germline V gives CDR1 ENHRY, CDR2 SYGVKD. The ends were cut back, 5 bases at V and 8 bases at J, with 10 bases in the middle. There are 13 residues in the CDR3. The DNA of the CDR3 is TGTGCCATCAGTCAGGGTTCGGATTCACCCCTCCACTTT. It specifies CAISQGSDSPLHF.

This chain connects TRBV9 to TRBJ2-3, with TRBD2 identical over 8 bases. Per germline, CDR1 SGDLS and CDR2 YYNGEE. With 8 bases clipped from V and 5 bases from J, the junction kept 10 bases outside the gene matches. The CDR3 runs to 14 residues. The CDR3: CASTPSGGGDTQYF. CDR3 DNA sequence: TGTGCCAGTACCCCCAGCGGGGGAGGAGATACGCAGTATTTT.

In its sample, this clone was seen a few times. The chain couples TRBV5-4 to TRBJ2-7; a weak D match, TRBD2 (6 bases). The CDR3 length is 13 residues. Trimming took 3 bases from V and 7 from J, leaving 14 bases between them. CDR1 is SGHNT, CDR2 YYREEE, per germline (reference sequence). Here the CDR3 reads CASSSRDSWEQYF. CDR3 sequence (DNA): TGTGCCAGCAGCTCGCGGGACTCGTGGGAGCAGTACTTC. The full variable domain, completed using reference TRBV5-4 and TRBJ2-7, is ETGVTQSPTHLIKTRGQQVTLRCSSQSGHNTVSWYQQALGQGPQFIFQYYREEENGRGNFPPRFSGLQFPNYSSELNVNALELDDSALYLCASSSRDSWEQYFGPGTRLTVT.

The chain links TRBV10-3 to TRBJ1-2, with 7 bases identical to TRBD1. Losses at the gene ends were 2 bases for V and 5 bases for J; bases not matched to a gene: 2. There are 13 residues in the CDR3. CDR1 is ENHRY, CDR2 SYGVKD, per germline. CDR3 protein: CAISEGTVYGYTF. The DNA for the CDR3 is TGTGCCATCAGTGAGGGGACAGTTTATGGCTACACCTTC.

This chain links TRBV7-9 with TRBJ1-1; 8 positions match TRBD1. CDR1 is SEHNR and CDR2 is FQNEAQ in the germline V gene (reference sequence). The V gene end was trimmed by 3 bases and the J gene end by 5 bases; junction bases not matched to a gene: 5. The CDR3 consists of 14 residues. CDR3 DNA: TGTGCCAGCAGCTTTGCAGGGGGCAGGACTGAAGCTTTCTTT. Its protein is CASSFAGGRTEAFF. Using reference TRBV7-9 and TRBJ1-1 for the parts outside the CDR3, the full variable domain is DTGVSQNPRHKITKRGQNVTFRCDPISEHNRLYWYRQTLGQGPEFLTYFQNEAQLEKSRLLSDRFSAERPKGSFSTLEIQRTEQGDSAMYLCASSFAGGRTEAFFGQGTRLTVV.

J is TRBJ2-1 and V is TRBV27; 15 bases agree with TRBD2. The germline V gene encodes CDR1 MNHEY and CDR2 SMNVEV (reference sequence). The CDR3 is 16 residues long. J gave up 6 bases and V 8 bases, and 8 bases lay outside the gene matches. The CDR3, as DNA: TGTGCCAGCCAAATTGGACTAGCGGGAGGGGGCAATGAGCAGTTCTTC. It yields the protein CASQIGLAGGGNEQFF.